The source of this T cell receptor (beta chain) is a study of blood T cell repertoires in COVID-19. Overall study context: PBMCs, B-cell-depleted T cells, or T cells provided the cDNA or gDNA that made up the material.

Original analysis: Counts of nucleated cells, estimated from reference gene primer amplification, were obtained. TCRdb's table, derived via immunoSEQ multiplex PCR, lists solely in-frame clones and lacks some. V and J calls and clone size are those listed in that table; D and trimming were worked out from the DNA. The data contain about 670,000 clones, 70% to 90% of them singletons. The V and J ends lost 2 bases and 8 bases respectively, with 16 bases between them. CDR1 MNHEY and CDR2 SVGAGI come from the germline V gene. This CDR3 is 16 amino acids long. Sequenced: peripheral blood. This clonotype was obtained from a woman between 18 and 29 years old with acute or convalescent COVID-19. V usage is TRBV6-5 and J usage is TRBJ1-6, with TRBD1 as a possible D gene (5 bases). The DNA of the CDR3 is TGTGCCAGCAGTTACGACAGCCTTTTGGTGCATTCACCCCTCCACTTT. It yields the protein CASSYDSLLVHSPLHF.